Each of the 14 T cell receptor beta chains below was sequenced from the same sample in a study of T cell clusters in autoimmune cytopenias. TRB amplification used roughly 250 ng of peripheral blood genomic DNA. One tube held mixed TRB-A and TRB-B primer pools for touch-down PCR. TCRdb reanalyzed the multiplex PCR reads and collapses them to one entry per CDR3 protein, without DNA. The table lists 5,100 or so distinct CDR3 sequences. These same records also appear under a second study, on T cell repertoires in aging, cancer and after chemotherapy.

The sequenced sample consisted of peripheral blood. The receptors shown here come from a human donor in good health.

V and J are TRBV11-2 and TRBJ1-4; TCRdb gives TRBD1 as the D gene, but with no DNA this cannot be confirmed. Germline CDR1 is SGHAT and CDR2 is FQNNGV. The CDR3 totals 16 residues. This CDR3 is CASSLVGAGTNEKLFF.

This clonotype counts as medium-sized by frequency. The CDR3 is CASRRDRDQPQHF. This chain links TRBV19 with TRBJ1-5. This CDR3 contains 13 residues. From germline, CDR1 is LNHDA and CDR2 SQIVND (reference sequence). Full variable domain (remainder filled in from reference TRBV19 and TRBJ1-5): DGGITQSPKYLFRKEGQNVTLSCEQNLNHDAMYWYRQDPGQGLRLIYYSQIVNDFQKGDIAEGYSVSREKKESFPLTVTSAQKNPTAFYLCASRRDRDQPQHFGDGTRLSIL.

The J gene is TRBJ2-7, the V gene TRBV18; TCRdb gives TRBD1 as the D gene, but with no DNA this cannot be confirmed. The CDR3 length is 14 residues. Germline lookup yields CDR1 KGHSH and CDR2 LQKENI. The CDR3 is CASSPGTGAYEQYF.

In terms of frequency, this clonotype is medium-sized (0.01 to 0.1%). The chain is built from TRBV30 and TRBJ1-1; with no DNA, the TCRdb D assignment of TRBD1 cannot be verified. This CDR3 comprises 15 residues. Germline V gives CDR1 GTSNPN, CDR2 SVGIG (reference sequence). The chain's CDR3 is CAWSTGDREYTEAFF.

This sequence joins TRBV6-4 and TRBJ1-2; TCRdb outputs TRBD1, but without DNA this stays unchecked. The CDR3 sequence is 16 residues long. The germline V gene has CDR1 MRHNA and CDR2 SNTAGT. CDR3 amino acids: CASSEDPGQGLYGYTF.

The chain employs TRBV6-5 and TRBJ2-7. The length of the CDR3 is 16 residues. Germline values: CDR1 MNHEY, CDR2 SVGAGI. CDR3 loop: CASSLPSSGSSYEQYF.

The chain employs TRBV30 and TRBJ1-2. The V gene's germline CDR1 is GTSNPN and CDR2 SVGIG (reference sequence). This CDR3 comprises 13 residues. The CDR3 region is CAWSVGVNYGYTF.

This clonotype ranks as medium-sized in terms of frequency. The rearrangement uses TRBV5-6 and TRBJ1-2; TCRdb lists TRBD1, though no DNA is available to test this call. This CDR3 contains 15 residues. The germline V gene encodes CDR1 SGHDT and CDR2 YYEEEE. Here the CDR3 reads CASRPGQGFGYGYTF.

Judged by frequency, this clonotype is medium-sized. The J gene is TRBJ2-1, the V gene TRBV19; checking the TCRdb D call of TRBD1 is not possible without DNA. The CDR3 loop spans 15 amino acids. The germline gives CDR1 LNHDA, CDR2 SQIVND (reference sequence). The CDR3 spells CASSIGTGTSNEQFF. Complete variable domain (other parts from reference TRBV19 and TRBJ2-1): DGGITQSPKYLFRKEGQNVTLSCEQNLNHDAMYWYRQDPGQGLRLIYYSQIVNDFQKGDIAEGYSVSREKKESFPLTVTSAQKNPTAFYLCASSIGTGTSNEQFFGPGTRLTVL.

The CDR3 here is CASSQEGQANEKLFF. The chain links TRBV5-1 to TRBJ1-4. The V gene's germline CDR1 is SGHRS and CDR2 YFSETQ. This CDR3 is 15 amino acids long.

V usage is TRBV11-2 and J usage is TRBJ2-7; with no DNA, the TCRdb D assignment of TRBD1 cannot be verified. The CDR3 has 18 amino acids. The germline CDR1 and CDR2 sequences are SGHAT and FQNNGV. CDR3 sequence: CASSGTAQGLYSSYEQYF. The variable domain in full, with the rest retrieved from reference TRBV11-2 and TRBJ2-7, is EAGVAQSPRYKIIEKRQSVAFWCNPISGHATLYWYQQILGQGPKLLIQFQNNGVVDDSQLPKDRFSAERLKGVDSTLKIQPAKLEDSAVYLCASSGTAQGLYSSYEQYFGPGTRLTVT.

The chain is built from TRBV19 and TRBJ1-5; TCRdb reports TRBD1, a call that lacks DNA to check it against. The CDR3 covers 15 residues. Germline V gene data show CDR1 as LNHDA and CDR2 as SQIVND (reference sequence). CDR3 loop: CASTPTGVDNQPQHF.

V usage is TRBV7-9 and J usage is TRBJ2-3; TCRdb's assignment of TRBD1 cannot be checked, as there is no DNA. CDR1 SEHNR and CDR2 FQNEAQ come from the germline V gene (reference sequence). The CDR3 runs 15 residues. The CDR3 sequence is CASSVTAGVTDTQYF. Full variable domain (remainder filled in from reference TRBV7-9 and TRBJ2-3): DTGVSQNPRHKITKRGQNVTFRCDPISEHNRLYWYRQTLGQGPEFLTYFQNEAQLEKSRLLSDRFSAERPKGSFSTLEIQRTEQGDSAMYLCASSVTAGVTDTQYFGPGTRLTVL.

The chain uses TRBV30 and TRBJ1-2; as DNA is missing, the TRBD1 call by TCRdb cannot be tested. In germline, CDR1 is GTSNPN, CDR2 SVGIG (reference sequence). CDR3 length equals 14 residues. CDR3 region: CAWSVDRRNYGYTF.